These T cell receptor beta chains were read from a single sample in a study of post-analysis software for immune sequencing data. TCRdb ran MiXCR on the PCR reads and lists one entry per CDR3 protein. The profile shows some 890,000 distinct CDR3 sequences, under 70% of them singletons. Sequencing was performed on blood. These receptor sequences come from a girl aged 10 to 17 with multiple sclerosis. CDR3s include the opening cysteine and the closing phenylalanine or tryptophan. D genes are given only for firm matches. Some rows mark clone size as missing; the rest say once, few, many or name a class of expanded clone.

CDR3 protein	CDR3 DNA	clone size	V gene	J gene	D gene
CASMVRGLADYEQYF	TGTGCCAGTATGGTACGTGGACTAGCGGATTACGAGCAGTACTTC	.	TRBV6-2/TRBV6-3	TRBJ2-7	TRBD2
CASSAHMAGSGNEQFF	TGTGCCAGCAGCGCCCACATGGCAGGGTCAGGCAATGAGCAGTTCTTC	once	TRBV7-6	TRBJ2-1	.
CSASITGSGANVLTF	TGCAGTGCTAGTATTACCGGGTCTGGGGCCAACGTCCTGACTTTC	.	TRBV20-1	TRBJ2-6	.
CASSATSGGLDTQYF	TGTGCCAGCAGTGCAACTAGCGGGGGCTTGGATACGCAGTATTTT	many	TRBV6-4	TRBJ2-3	TRBD2
CASSYGAGYEQYF	TGTGCCAGCAGTTATGGCGCAGGTTACGAGCAGTACTTC	few	TRBV6-6	TRBJ2-7	.
CATSSTGEQYF	TGTGCCACCAGCAGCACGGGGGAGCAGTACTTC	.	TRBV15	TRBJ2-7	.
CASSVQGAYNEQFF	TGTGCCAGCAGTGTACAGGGGGCGTACAATGAGCAGTTCTTC	.	TRBV12-3/TRBV12-4	TRBJ2-1	TRBD1
CASSRDRERWTEAFF	TGTGCCAGCAGTCGGGACAGGGAAAGGTGGACTGAAGCTTTCTTT	.	TRBV27	TRBJ1-1	TRBD1
CSARSRDRGYNEQFF	TGCAGTGCTAGATCCCGGGACAGGGGTTACAATGAGCAGTTCTTC	few	TRBV20-1	TRBJ2-1	TRBD1
CASSQGAANQETQYF	TGCGCCAGCAGCCAAGGTGCGGCCAACCAAGAGACCCAGTACTTC	.	TRBV4-1	TRBJ2-5	.
CSVEGGETYGYTF	TGCAGCGTTGAGGGGGGGGAGACTTATGGCTACACCTTC	.	TRBV29-1	TRBJ1-2	.
CASRGTGGFAYEQYF	TGTGCCAGCAGGGGTACAGGAGGTTTCGCCTACGAGCAGTACTTC	.	TRBV12-3/TRBV12-4	TRBJ2-7	.
CASSLTSGTGIHNEQFF	TGCGCCAGCAGCCTAACATCCGGGACTGGCATTCACAATGAGCAGTTCTTC	few	TRBV4-1	TRBJ2-1	.
CASKSPGTSGRNNQETQYF	TGTGCCAGCAAATCCCCCGGGACTAGCGGCCGAAACAACCAAGAGACCCAGTACTTC	.	TRBV27	TRBJ2-5	TRBD2
CVSSLPSGSLDEQYF	TGTGTCAGCAGTTTACCTAGCGGGAGCCTCGACGAGCAGTACTTC	.	TRBV27	TRBJ2-7	TRBD2
CSARGQGYSPLHF	TGCAGTGCTAGGGGACAGGGGTATTCACCCCTCCACTTT	few	TRBV20-1	TRBJ1-6	TRBD1
CASSQGTGRGYEQYF	TGCGCCAGCAGCCAGGGGACAGGGCGAGGATACGAGCAGTACTTC	.	TRBV5-1	TRBJ2-7	TRBD1
CAIRGTGGEQYF	TGTGCCATCAGGGGGACAGGGGGCGAGCAGTACTTC	.	TRBV10-3	TRBJ2-7	TRBD1
CASSLRGPQGTGELFF	TGTGCCAGCAGTTTAAGGGGGCCTCAAGGCACCGGGGAGCTGTTTTTT	.	TRBV12-3/TRBV12-4	TRBJ2-2	TRBD1
CASRPRDGLRYNEQFF	TGCGCCAGCAGGCCACGGGACGGGCTGCGGTACAATGAGCAGTTCTTC	.	TRBV5-1	TRBJ2-1	.
CASSQIGAGSDEQYF	TGCGCCAGCAGCCAAATTGGGGCAGGGTCCGACGAGCAGTACTTC	.	TRBV4-1	TRBJ2-7	.
CASSTGDEQFF	TGTGCCAGCAGTACAGGGGATGAGCAGTTCTTC	few	TRBV12-3/TRBV12-4	TRBJ2-1	TRBD1